The 26 T cell receptor beta chains in this list originate from one sample, sequenced in a study of blood T cells in healthy people across ages. The use of a sample-barcoded 5' primer and a J-beta primer mix characterized a second PCR of roughly 7 to 12 cycles. TCRdb re-called the 5' RACE reads through MiXCR, storing one row per CDR3 protein. The table shows hundreds of thousands of distinct CDR3 sequences, with about a third occurring only once. The sample taken for sequencing was blood. These receptors were collected from a woman older than 75 in good health.

The chain employs TRBV19 and TRBJ1-2, with 7 bases lining up with TRBD1. Germline V lookup: CDR1 LNHDA, CDR2 SQIVND (reference sequence). The CDR3 loop spans 15 amino acids. The V and J ends lost 5 bases and 4 bases, in that order; junction bases with no gene match: 10. The CDR3: CASSPGQQPGYGYTF. The CDR3 DNA sequence: TGTGCCAGTAGTCCGGGACAGCAACCCGGCTATGGCTACACCTTC.

This clonotype has a handful of counts. The CDR3 is CSARDIREGGRGGISNQPQHF. CDR3 DNA: TGCAGTGCTAGAGATATACGGGAGGGTGGAAGGGGTGGGATCAGCAATCAGCCCCAGCATTTT. The V gene is TRBV20-1, the J gene TRBJ1-5, with D possibly matching TRBD1 (5 bases). This CDR3 region has 21 residues. Germline V CDR1 and CDR2: DFQATT, SNEGSKA (reference sequence). V lost 0 bases, J lost 1 base, and 28 bases lay in between.

As concerns this clonotype: A much larger clone sits a single nucleotide away, making a read error possible. The rearrangement uses TRBV19 and TRBJ2-7, with TRBD2 as a possible D gene (5 bases). The CDR3 is 14 amino acids. V was cut by 9 bases and J by 7 bases, with 22 bases left in between. Germline V gene lookup returns CDR1 LNHDA and CDR2 SQIVND (reference sequence). The CDR3 sequence: CASQRGSTSREQYF. The CDR3 DNA follows: TGTGCCAGCCAACGCGGGTCAACTTCGAGGGAGCAGTACTTC.

The chain combines TRBV3-1 with TRBJ2-5; TRBD2 agrees at 13 bases. The CDR3 runs to 21 residues. Germline V gives CDR1 LGHDT, CDR2 YNNKEL (reference sequence). Trimming cost V 0 bases and J 3 bases; bases outside gene matches: 16. CDR3 coding DNA: TGTGCCAGCAGCCAAGAGGCCCTCGGACTAGCGGGAGTTGTAGTGGAAGAGACCCAGTACTTC. This gives the protein CASSQEALGLAGVVVEETQYF.

The CDR3 nucleotides are TGCAGTGCTAGATTAGGGACGGGAGCCTACGAGCAGTACTTC. Amino acids: CSARLGTGAYEQYF. The chain is built from TRBV20-1 and TRBJ2-7; a possible D gene is TRBD2 (6 bases). V lost 2 bases to trimming and J lost 2 bases, with 13 bases between them. The CDR3 has 14 residues. Per germline, CDR1 DFQATT and CDR2 SNEGSKA (reference sequence).

This clonotype was seen many times. The rearrangement joins TRBV21-1 to TRBJ2-5. TRBV21-1 is a known pseudogene. The CDR3 extends over 13 amino acids. DNA for the CDR3: TGTGCCAGCAGCACCGAGACCAGAAAGACCCAGTACTTC. Translated, it gives CASSTETRKTQYF.

This sequence joins TRBV20-1 and TRBJ2-1, with 9 bases matching TRBD2. CDR3 length equals 13 residues. J was trimmed by 9 bases and V by 2 bases; bases with no gene match: 5. Germline V gene data show CDR1 as DFQATT and CDR2 as SNEGSKA (reference sequence). As DNA, the CDR3 is TGCAGTGCTAGATCGGGACTAGCTTCTGAGCAGTTCTTC. Translating gives CSARSGLASEQFF.

This clonotype occurred many times. This rearrangement joins TRBV20-1 to TRBJ2-3, with a weak D call TRBD2 (7 bases). Germline CDR1 is DFQATT and CDR2 is SNEGSKA (reference sequence). The CDR3 is 14 amino acids. V gave up 5 bases and J gave up 0 bases, with 12 bases separating them. As DNA, the CDR3 is TGCAGTGCTTCGGGGGGCTTCAGCACAGATACGCAGTATTTT. Residues: CSASGGFSTDTQYF.

The chain couples TRBV4-1 to TRBJ2-3; possibly TRBD2 for D (5 bases). This CDR3 has 17 amino acids. The V end lost 0 bases, the J end lost 0 bases, and 13 bases lay between the germline ends. Germline assignment: CDR1 MGHRA and CDR2 YSYEKL. Written as DNA, the CDR3 is TGCGCCAGCAGCCAAGAGAGGCCAGCGGCTAGCACAGATACGCAGTATTTT. Translated: CASSQERPAASTDTQYF.

The V call is TRBV5-1, the J call TRBJ2-3, with 12 bases lining up with TRBD2. The length of the CDR3 is 16 residues. Trimming at V came to 0 bases and at J to 9 bases, leaving 8 bases not matched to a gene. The germline V gene encodes CDR1 SGHRS and CDR2 YFSETQ. CDR3 nucleotides: TGCGCCAGCAGCTTGGAGACTAGCGGGGGCCGGGGGACGCAGTATTTT. The encoded protein is CASSLETSGGRGTQYF.

The CDR3 nucleotides are TGTGCCATCCAGGGGGCGACTAATGAAAAACTGTTTTTT. It specifies CAIQGATNEKLFF. V gene TRBV28 combines with J gene TRBJ1-4, with TRBD1 identical over 8 bases. The CDR3 extends over 13 amino acids. Germline CDR1 is MDHEN and CDR2 is SYDVKM. With 10 bases clipped from V and 2 bases from J, the junction kept 3 bases outside the gene matches.

The rearrangement links TRBV2 to TRBJ1-4; D is perhaps TRBD1 (6 bases). The CDR3 has 14 amino acids. Trimming took off 6 bases at V and 7 bases at J, with 15 bases between the two ends. Looked up from germline, CDR1 is SNHLY and CDR2 is FYNNEI. CDR3 DNA sequence: TGTGCCAGCAGGGGTACAGGGCCCCCTGAAAAACTGTTTTTT. Protein product: CASRGTGPPEKLFF. Supplemented by reference TRBV2 and TRBJ1-4, the full variable domain reads EPEVTQTPSHQVTQMGQEVILRCVPISNHLYFYWYRQILGQKVEFLVSFYNNEISEKSEIFDDQFSVERPDGSNFTLKIRSTKLEDSAMYFCASRGTGPPEKLFFGSGTQLSVL.

Notes on this clonotype: Since a much larger clone is just one base distant, this may be a read error. This chain links TRBV5-1 with TRBJ2-7; tentative D call: TRBD1 (6 bases). Germline loops: CDR1 SGHRS, CDR2 YFSETQ. The CDR3 totals 18 residues. The CDR3 sequence: CASSLGVQSGASFETQDF. Written as DNA, the CDR3 is TGCGCCAGCAGCTTGGGCGTGCAATCAGGGGCCTCTTTTGAGACCCAGGACTTC.

The chain is built from TRBV20-1 and TRBJ2-1; 10 nucleotides agree with TRBD2. Trimming at V came to 5 bases and at J to 6 bases, leaving 13 bases not matched to a gene. This CDR3 has 16 amino acids. The germline gives CDR1 DFQATT, CDR2 SNEGSKA (reference sequence). CDR3 coding DNA: TGCAGTGCTCCGGGACTAGCGAGTTTTCTTGGCAATGAGCAGTTCTTC. Protein sequence: CSAPGLASFLGNEQFF.

About this clonotype itself: Just one base apart from a much larger clone, this may be a read error. This chain links TRBV20-1 with TRBJ1-2; D is perhaps TRBD1 (6 bases). V shed 0 bases and J shed 4 bases, with 15 bases lying between them. This CDR3 is 15 amino acids long. Germline V gene sequence: CDR1 DFQATT, CDR2 SNEGSKA (reference sequence). The CDR3 spells CSARDQRGAGYGYTF. In DNA form, the CDR3 reads TGCAGTGCTAGAGATCAACGGGGGGCGGGCTATGGCTACACCTTC.

With regard to this clonotype: Mismatch with germline at one junction end may stem from a read error. The chain employs TRBV27 and TRBJ1-4; 8 bases map to TRBD1. Per germline, CDR1 MNHEY and CDR2 SMNVEV (reference sequence). This CDR3 has 16 residues. Here the CDR3 DNA reads TGTGCCAGCAGTTTTATTTTTGGGACAGGTCGTGAAAAACTGGTTTTT. As protein: CASSFIFGTGREKLVF.

In regard to this clonotype: A single base separates this from a much larger clone, so it may be a read error. The V and J genes are TRBV9 and TRBJ2-7; 12 bases agree with TRBD2. This CDR3 has 18 residues. Germline V CDR1 and CDR2: SGDLS, YYNGEE. CDR3: CVSSTTGGYGLAGIEQYF. CDR3 coding DNA: TGTGTCAGCAGCACGACAGGGGGCTATGGACTAGCGGGGATCGAGCAGTACTTC.

In its sample, this clonotype was seen many times. The rearrangement uses TRBV7-2 and TRBJ2-3, with D possibly called TRBD1 or TRBD2 (6 bases each). Per the germline V gene, CDR1 is SGHTA and CDR2 is FQGNSA. The germline V and J ends were trimmed by 1 base and 5 bases, with 19 bases remaining between them. This CDR3 region has 17 residues. The DNA for the CDR3 is TGTGCCAGCAGCTTAGGGATTATAGGGGGGCCCCAAGATACGCAGTATTTT. It codes for CASSLGIIGGPQDTQYF.

The chain is built from TRBV20-1 and TRBJ2-5; 9 bases match TRBD2. The CDR3 consists of 12 residues. Trimming at V came to 6 bases and at J to 5 bases, leaving 4 bases not matched to a gene. Germline lookup yields CDR1 DFQATT and CDR2 SNEGSKA (reference sequence). The CDR3 coding sequence is TGCAGTGCCGACAGCGGGAGGGAGACCCAGTACTTC. Its protein is CSADSGRETQYF.

This clonotype was seen only a few times. The genes are TRBV20-1 and TRBJ1-2; the D is unclear. Trimming pared 0 bases from V and 4 bases from J, leaving 9 bases between. Germline lookup yields CDR1 DFQATT and CDR2 SNEGSKA (reference sequence). CDR3 length: 13 residues. This chain's CDR3 is CSARDTGAYGYTF. Here the CDR3 DNA reads TGCAGTGCTAGAGATACGGGTGCCTATGGCTACACCTTC.

In its sample, this clonotype was seen many times. V is TRBV12-3 or TRBV12-4 and J is TRBJ1-4; no clear D gene. V shed 5 bases and J shed 4 bases, with 14 bases lying between them. The length of the CDR3 is 15 residues. Written as DNA, the CDR3 is TGTGCCAGCAGTCACGACGGTCGGAGTAATGAAAAACTGTTTTTT. Encoded protein: CASSHDGRSNEKLFF.

This clonotype was counted many times. The genes are TRBV4-2 and TRBJ2-7; 8 bases match TRBD2. The CDR3 sequence is 17 residues long. The V gene end was trimmed by 1 base and the J gene end by 3 bases; junction bases not matched to a gene: 11. CDR1 and CDR2 (germline): LGHNA, YNFKEQ. The CDR3, as DNA: TGTGCCAGCAGCCAAGGACGGGGGGGAAGCCTCCGCTACGAGCAGTACTTC. It is translated as CASSQGRGGSLRYEQYF.

This clonotype showed up many times. The chain combines TRBV9 with TRBJ2-1, with TRBD2 matching 7 bases. The CDR3 loop spans 14 amino acids. The germline CDR1 and CDR2 sequences are SGDLS and YYNGEE. V lost 2 bases and J lost 8; bases outside the gene matches: 7. CDR3 nucleotide sequence: TGTGCCAGCAGCGTGCGGGGGATCAGCGATGAGCAGTTCTTC. Its protein is CASSVRGISDEQFF. The variable domain in full, completed from reference TRBV9 and TRBJ2-1, reads DSGVTQTPKHLITATGQRVTLRCSPRSGDLSVYWYQQSLDQGLQFLIQYYNGEERAKGNILERFSAQQFPDLHSELNLSSLELGDSALYFCASSVRGISDEQFFGPGTRLTVL.

This clonotype was counted only a few times. One base away lies a much larger clone, so this may be a sequencing read error. The chain employs TRBV12-3 or TRBV12-4 and TRBJ2-4; weak D call: TRBD1 (6 bases). The tail of the sequence fits TRBJ2-7 better, so the J call may be wrong. This CDR3 comprises 11 residues. Written as DNA, the CDR3 is TGTGCCCCCGCGGCAGGGGTCGAGCAGTACTTC. Encoded protein: CAPAAGVEQYF.

A few counts support this clonotype. The V call is TRBV27, the J call TRBJ1-5; D unclear. Trimming left V 4 bases short and J 11 bases short, with 18 bases between. Germline V lookup: CDR1 MNHEY, CDR2 SMNVEV (reference sequence). The CDR3 is made up of 14 amino acids. The CDR3 spells CASSSHGLTLAQHF. As DNA, the CDR3 is TGTGCCAGCAGTTCTCACGGACTGACACTCGCCCAGCATTTT.

There are many counts of this clonotype. This rearrangement joins TRBV6-5 to TRBJ2-1; TRBD1 agrees at 9 bases. There are 14 residues in the CDR3. Germline values: CDR1 MNHEY, CDR2 SVGAGI. V gave up 6 bases and J gave up 7 bases; unmatched junction bases: 7. Written as DNA, the CDR3 is TGTGCCAGCAGGCGACAGGGGGTAGGTAATGAGCAGTTCTTC. It yields the protein CASRRQGVGNEQFF.